Included here is one TCR beta chain sequence, with context. As handled by the study authors: Amplification of reference gene primers provided the estimated nucleated cell counts. The table came from immunoSEQ multiplex PCR; TCRdb's copy has only in-frame clones and leaves some out. The V and J calls and clone size were taken over from that table, and D and trimming were inferred from the DNA. The sample carries about 260,000 clones, 70% to 90% recorded once. These data come from a study of blood T cell repertoires in COVID-19. Study-wide background: The study drew acute and convalescent COVID-19 samples from the United States, Italy and Spain. PBMCs, B-cell-depleted T cells, or T cells provided the cDNA or gDNA that made up the material.

CDR1 and CDR2 from the germline V gene are MDHEN and SYDVKM. The ends lost 1 base at V and 7 bases at J; junction bases unmatched: 7. CDR3 length: 15 amino acids. This TCR was recovered from a man aged 18 to 30 with active or convalescent COVID-19. Sequenced material: peripheral blood. The chain uses TRBV28 and TRBJ2-1; 7 bases are shared with TRBD1. CDR3 region: CASSLYPGTANEQFF. CDR3 nucleotide sequence: TGTGCCAGCAGTTTATACCCCGGGACAGCAAATGAGCAGTTCTTC.